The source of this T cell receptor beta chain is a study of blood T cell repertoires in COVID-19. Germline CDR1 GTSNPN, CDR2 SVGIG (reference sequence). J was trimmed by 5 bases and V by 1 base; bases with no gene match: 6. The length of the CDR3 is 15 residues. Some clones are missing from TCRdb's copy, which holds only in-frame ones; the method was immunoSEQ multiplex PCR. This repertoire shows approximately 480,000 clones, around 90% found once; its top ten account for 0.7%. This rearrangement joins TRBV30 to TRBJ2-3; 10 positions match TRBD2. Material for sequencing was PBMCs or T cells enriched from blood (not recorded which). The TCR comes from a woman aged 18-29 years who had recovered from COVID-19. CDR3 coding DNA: TGTGCCTGGAGTGCAGCGGGGGGGCCAGGAGATACGCAGTATTTT. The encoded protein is CAWSAAGGPGDTQYF.